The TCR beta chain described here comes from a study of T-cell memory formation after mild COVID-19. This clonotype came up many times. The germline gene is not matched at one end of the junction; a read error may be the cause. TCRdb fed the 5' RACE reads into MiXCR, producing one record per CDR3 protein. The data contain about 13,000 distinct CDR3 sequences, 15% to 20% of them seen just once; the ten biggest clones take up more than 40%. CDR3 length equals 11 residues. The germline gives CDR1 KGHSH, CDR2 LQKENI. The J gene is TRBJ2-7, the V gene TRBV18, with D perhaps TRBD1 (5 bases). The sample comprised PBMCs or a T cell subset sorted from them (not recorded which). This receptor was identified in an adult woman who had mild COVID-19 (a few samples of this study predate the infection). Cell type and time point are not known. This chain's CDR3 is CASSPDSNPVF. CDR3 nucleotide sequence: TGTGCCAGCTCACCAGACAGCAACCCCGTCTTC.